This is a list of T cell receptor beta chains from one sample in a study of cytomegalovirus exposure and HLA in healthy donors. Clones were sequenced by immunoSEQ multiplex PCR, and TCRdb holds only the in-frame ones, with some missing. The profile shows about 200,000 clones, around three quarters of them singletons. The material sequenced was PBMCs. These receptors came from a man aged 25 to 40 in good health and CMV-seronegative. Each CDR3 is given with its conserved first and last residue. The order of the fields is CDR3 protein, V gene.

CDR3 protein: CASSLELARDTQYF
V gene: TRBV11-2

CDR3 protein: CASTPSGIAYNEQFF
V gene: TRBV19

CDR3 protein: CASSLPLAGGTDTQYF
V gene: TRBV19

CDR3 protein: CASSESTDRYTEAFF
V gene: TRBV10-1

CDR3 protein: CSVDRESTDTQYF
V gene: TRBV29-1

CDR3 protein: CASSLSFQPQHF
V gene: TRBV28

CDR3 protein: CASSQDSGSGYNEQFF
V gene: TRBV14

CDR3 protein: CASSIPKIDRGTGIYNEQFF
V gene: TRBV19

CDR3 protein: CASSLGQGFNEQFF
V gene: TRBV5-8

CDR3 protein: CASSLSGRYSYEQYF
V gene: TRBV5-6

CDR3 protein: CASSISGSLYEQYF
V gene: TRBV6-1

CDR3 protein: CASRHRGPSDTGELFF
V gene: TRBV5-4

CDR3 protein: CAIRDQTGTYEQYF
V gene: TRBV10-3

CDR3 protein: CASQGLHVYGYTF
V gene: TRBV19

CDR3 protein: CASSDGQRDHNEQFF
V gene: TRBV6-4

CDR3 protein: CASSRTGSSTEAFF
V gene: TRBV5-1

CDR3 protein: CASSELALAGGGEQFF
V gene: TRBV25-1

CDR3 protein: CASGAGSYNEQFF
V gene: TRBV11-3

CDR3 protein: CASSLGDSSYNEQFF
V gene: TRBV7-3

CDR3 protein: CASSPSGTSGTQYF
V gene: TRBV7-3

CDR3 protein: CASSLELAGSSTDTQYF
V gene: TRBV5-1

CDR3 protein: CSVDNLGQETYEQYF
V gene: TRBV29-1

CDR3 protein: CASSLAPGTQQETQYF
V gene: TRBV5-5

CDR3 protein: CASSPRPDRGRNTEAFF
V gene: TRBV18

CDR3 protein: CASSIHRSTSYEQYF
V gene: TRBV19

CDR3 protein: CAWSPNYSNQPQHF
V gene: TRBV30

CDR3 protein: CASSFRGPGTEAFF
V gene: TRBV28

CDR3 protein: CASSSTGASADTQYF
V gene: TRBV5-1

CDR3 protein: CASKRAPGQGARDTEAFF
V gene: TRBV9

CDR3 protein: CASSVGQGSNQPQHF
V gene: TRBV9

CDR3 protein: CASSFLAGSYNEQFF
V gene: TRBV7-9

CDR3 protein: CASSLDRVSGPDTQYF
V gene: TRBV28

CDR3 protein: CASKNRASGNEQFF
V gene: TRBV11-2

CDR3 protein: CASTPSRILYNEQFF
V gene: TRBV9

CDR3 protein: CASSDRDRGLYEQYF
V gene: TRBV7-9

CDR3 protein: CASGVRERTDTQYF
V gene: TRBV25-1

CDR3 protein: CASSLVVAGDYEQYF
V gene: TRBV5-1

CDR3 protein: CASSFTSGSLQETQYF
V gene: TRBV5-6

CDR3 protein: CASSLGLGQANYGYTF
V gene: TRBV5-1

CDR3 protein: CASSRGQSGNTIYF
V gene: TRBV5-6

CDR3 protein: CASSLAPGLPYEQYF
V gene: TRBV7-6

CDR3 protein: CASSDQGVETQYF
V gene: TRBV6-1

CDR3 protein: CASSVGVAINEKLFF
V gene: TRBV9